This is a list of T cell receptor beta chains from one sample in a study of CD8 T cells in Susac syndrome. TCRdb re-derived calls from the immunoSEQ multiplex PCR reads in MiXCR, one entry per CDR3 protein. The data show some 170,000 distinct CDR3 sequences, with about 93% seen just once and 0.085% to 0.1% held by the top ten. The sequenced material came from CD4+ T cells from PBMCs. Receptors originate from a human donor with Susac syndrome. The CDR3 runs from the conserved cysteine through the conserved F or W. The D gene is left open where the match is weak. The listing skips clone size in some rows; elsewhere it reads once, few, many or a size class.

cdr3_aa cdr3_nt j_call d_call v_call clone_size
CASSLLRTARITAFF TGTGCCAGCAGCTTACTACGGACAGCCAGAATCACAGCTTTCTTT TRBJ1-1 - TRBV7-9 -
CASSFMRGKGNEQFF TGTGCCAGCAGCTTTATGCGGGGGAAGGGCAATGAGCAGTTCTTC TRBJ2-1 TRBD2 TRBV11-2 -
CASSKAQGAYEQYF TGTGCCAGCAGCAAAGCACAGGGGGCCTACGAGCAGTACTTC TRBJ2-7 TRBD1 TRBV6-2/TRBV6-3 -
CASSRQVEGPYNEQFF TGTGCCAGCAGCCGGCAGGTGGAGGGCCCCTACAATGAGCAGTTCTTC TRBJ2-1 - TRBV7-9 few
CASSVGQSLFSDEFF TGTGCCAGCAGCGTGGGACAGTCTCTCTTCTCGGATGAGTTCTTC TRBJ2-1 TRBD1 TRBV9 -
CSAASGSTDTQYF TGCAGTGCTGCTAGCGGGAGCACAGATACGCAGTATTTT TRBJ2-3 TRBD2 TRBV20-1 -
CATGQWGTLGDEQFF TGTGCCACCGGCCAGTGGGGGACGCTTGGTGATGAGCAGTTCTTC TRBJ2-1 - TRBV24-1 -
CASTTTGPNTEAFF TGTGCCAGCACCACGACAGGGCCGAACACTGAAGCTTTCTTT TRBJ1-1 TRBD1 TRBV12-3/TRBV12-4 -
CASSRRRHEETQYF TGCGCCAGCAGTCGGCGGCGCCACGAAGAGACCCAGTACTTC TRBJ2-5 - TRBV4-1 -
CASSRDSLNYGYTF TGTGCCAGCAGCCGGGACAGCTTAAACTATGGCTACACCTTC TRBJ1-2 TRBD1 TRBV4-2 -
CSASSATNEKLFF TGCAGTGCTAGTAGTGCAACTAATGAAAAACTGTTTTTT TRBJ1-4 - TRBV20-1 -
CASSQVRYNEQFF TGCGCCAGCAGCCAGGTTAGATACAATGAGCAGTTCTTC TRBJ2-1 - TRBV4-1 -
CASGWGARGGGELFF TGTGCCAGCGGATGGGGGGCGCGCGGTGGCGGGGAGCTGTTTTTT TRBJ2-2 - TRBV19 -
CASSTQVLASSPLIGELFF TGTGCCAGCAGTACCCAAGTACTAGCATCTTCCCCCCTTATCGGGGAGCTGTTTTTT TRBJ2-2 - TRBV6-5 -
CASSLYHRNTEAFF TGTGCCAGCAGCTTGTATCACCGCAACACTGAAGCTTTCTTT TRBJ1-1 - TRBV7-2 once
CSVQPDRGRDRYGYTF TGCAGCGTCCAACCAGACAGGGGCCGGGATCGCTATGGCTACACCTTC TRBJ1-2 TRBD1 TRBV29-1 -
CASRASGGLGETQYF TGTGCCAGCAGGGCTAGCGGGGGGCTGGGAGAGACCCAGTACTTC TRBJ2-5 TRBD2 TRBV2 -
CATSRDPRRYNEQFF TGTGCCACCAGCAGAGATCCTAGGCGATACAATGAGCAGTTCTTC TRBJ2-1 - TRBV15 -
CATSDAVAGTQETQYF TGTGCCACCAGTGACGCCGTAGCGGGGACCCAAGAGACCCAGTACTTC TRBJ2-5 TRBD2 TRBV24-1 -
CASSLLAGGPSQETQYF TGTGCCAGCAGTTTATTAGCGGGAGGGCCGAGCCAAGAGACCCAGTACTTC TRBJ2-5 TRBD2 TRBV28 -
CASSTGPGVSGANVLTF TGTGCCAGCAGTACGGGTCCCGGCGTCTCTGGGGCCAACGTCCTGACTTTC TRBJ2-6 - TRBV28 -
CASSPRGATQTQYF TGTGCCAGCAGCCCCCGGGGGGCCACACAGACCCAGTACTTC TRBJ2-5 - TRBV7-2 -
CAGGQGMDEQYF TGTGCCGGCGGACAGGGGATGGACGAGCAGTACTTC TRBJ2-7 TRBD1 TRBV2 -
CASCPRTGNNEQFF TGTGCCAGCTGCCCCCGGACAGGGAACAATGAGCAGTTCTTC TRBJ2-1 TRBD1 TRBV6-6 -
CSVDGSGGDPYEQYF TGCAGCGTTGATGGTAGCGGGGGTGATCCCTACGAGCAGTACTTC TRBJ2-7 TRBD2 TRBV29-1 -
CASSPSGALTDTQYF TGTGCCAGCAGTCCTAGCGGAGCCCTCACAGATACGCAGTATTTT TRBJ2-3 TRBD2 TRBV12-3/TRBV12-4 -
CASSQGANRGGQPQHF TGCGCCAGCAGCCAAGGCGCGAACAGGGGAGGACAGCCCCAGCATTTT TRBJ1-5 TRBD1 TRBV4-1 -
CASSKGGDRTDTQYF TGTGCCAGCAGCAAGGGGGGGGATCGGACAGATACGCAGTATTTT TRBJ2-3 - TRBV21-1 -
CSASGTEVGYNEQFF TGCAGTGCTAGCGGCACGGAGGTGGGGTACAATGAGCAGTTCTTC TRBJ2-1 - TRBV20-1 -
CASSERAGSLYEQYF TGTGCCAGCAGTGAAAGGGCAGGCTCCCTCTACGAGCAGTACTTC TRBJ2-7 - TRBV25-1 -
CSARYRPPSSGANVLTF TGCAGTGCTAGATATCGACCGCCGAGCTCTGGGGCCAACGTCCTGACTTTC TRBJ2-6 - TRBV20-1 -
CASSFTGFNNEQFF TGTGCCAGCAGCTTTACGGGATTTAACAATGAGCAGTTCTTC TRBJ2-1 - TRBV7-9 -
CASSLARAHEQFF TGTGCCAGCAGCTTAGCGCGGGCCCATGAGCAGTTCTTC TRBJ2-1 - TRBV7-9 -
CSARWDRGRADTQYF TGCAGTGCTAGATGGGACAGGGGGCGCGCAGATACGCAGTATTTT TRBJ2-3 TRBD1 TRBV20-1 -
CASSLGQFNEKLFF TGCGCCAGCAGCTTGGGACAGTTTAATGAAAAACTGTTTTTT TRBJ1-4 - TRBV5-1 -
CASSNHPGQGNTEAFF TGTGCCAGCAGCAACCACCCGGGACAGGGGAACACTGAAGCTTTCTTT TRBJ1-1 TRBD1 TRBV12-3/TRBV12-4 -
CASSHGTGNLYEQYF TGTGCCAGCAGCCACGGGACAGGGAATCTCTACGAGCAGTACTTC TRBJ2-7 TRBD1 TRBV14 -
CSARGQGSRGTQYF TGCAGCGCCCGGGGACAGGGGAGTCGAGGGACCCAGTACTTC TRBJ2-5 TRBD1 TRBV29-1 -
CASSLDRTGSPLHF TGTGCCAGCAGCTTAGACAGGACGGGGTCACCCCTCCACTTT TRBJ1-6 - TRBV7-3 once
CSAMRGNEKLFF TGCAGCGCCATGCGGGGTAATGAAAAACTGTTTTTT TRBJ1-4 - TRBV29-1 -
CASSRHGTGGNEQFF TGTGCCAGCAGCCGGCACGGGACAGGGGGGAATGAGCAGTTCTTC TRBJ2-1 TRBD1 TRBV14 -